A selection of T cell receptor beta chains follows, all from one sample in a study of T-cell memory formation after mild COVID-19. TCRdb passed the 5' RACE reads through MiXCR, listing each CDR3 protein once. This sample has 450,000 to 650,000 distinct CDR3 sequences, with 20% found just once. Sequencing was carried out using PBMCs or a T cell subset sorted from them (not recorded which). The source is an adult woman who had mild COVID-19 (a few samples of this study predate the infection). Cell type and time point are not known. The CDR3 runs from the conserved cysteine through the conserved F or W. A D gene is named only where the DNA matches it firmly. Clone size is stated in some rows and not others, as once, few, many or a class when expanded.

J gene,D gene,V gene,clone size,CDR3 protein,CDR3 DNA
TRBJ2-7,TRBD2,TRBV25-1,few,CASSDLSTSGSQYEQYF,TGTGCCAGCAGTGACCTCTCCACTAGCGGGAGTCAATACGAGCAGTACTTC
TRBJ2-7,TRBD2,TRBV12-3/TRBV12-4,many,CASRLTSGSYEQYF,TGTGCCAGCAGGCTGACTAGCGGGAGTTACGAGCAGTACTTC
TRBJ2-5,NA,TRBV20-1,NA,CSARDLEGGLRDQETQYF,TGCAGTGCTAGAGATCTAGAAGGGGGACTTCGGGACCAAGAGACCCAGTACTTC
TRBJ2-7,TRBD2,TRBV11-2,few,CASSLEGAGGVYEQYF,TGTGCCAGCAGCTTAGAGGGCGCGGGAGGGGTATACGAGCAGTACTTC
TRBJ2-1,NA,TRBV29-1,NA,CSVLGESSYNEQFF,TGCAGCGTTTTAGGGGAGAGCTCCTACAATGAGCAGTTCTTC
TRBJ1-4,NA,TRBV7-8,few,CASSIDMLEKLFF,TGTGCCAGCAGCATTGACATGCTGGAGAAACTGTTTTTT
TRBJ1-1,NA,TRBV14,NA,CASSQAGRRTEAFF,TGTGCCAGCAGCCAGGCTGGGAGGCGGACTGAAGCTTTCTTT
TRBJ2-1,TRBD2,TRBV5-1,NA,CASSPVRTRLFNEQFF,TGCGCCAGCAGCCCGGTTCGGACTAGGCTTTTTAATGAGCAGTTCTTC
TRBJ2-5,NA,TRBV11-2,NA,CASSLVPGLIETQYF,TGTGCCAGCAGCTTAGTACCAGGTTTGATAGAGACCCAGTACTTC
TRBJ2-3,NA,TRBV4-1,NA,CASSRPQGTSTDTQYF,TGCGCCAGCAGCCGACCCCAGGGGACTAGCACAGATACGCAGTATTTT
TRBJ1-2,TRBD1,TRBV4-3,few,CASSQDERGRAGYTF,TGCGCCAGCAGCCAAGATGAAAGGGGGCGGGCCGGCTACACCTTC
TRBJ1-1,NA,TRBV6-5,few,CASSYSSIMNTEAFF,TGTGCCAGCAGTTACTCAAGTATCATGAACACTGAAGCTTTCTTT
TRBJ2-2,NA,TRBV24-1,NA,CATSLGHLNTGELFF,TGTGCCACCAGTCTCGGACATCTGAACACCGGGGAGCTGTTTTTT
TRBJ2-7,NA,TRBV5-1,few,CASSLAQGLSYEQYF,TGCGCCAGCAGCTTGGCTCAGGGGCTCTCCTACGAGCAGTACTTC
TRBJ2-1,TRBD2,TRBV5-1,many,CASSLWGGSYNEQFF,TGCGCCAGCAGCTTGTGGGGGGGCTCCTACAATGAGCAGTTCTTC
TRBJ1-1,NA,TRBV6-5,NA,CASSSTPFVAFF,TGTGCCAGCAGTTCAACCCCGTTCGTAGCTTTCTTT
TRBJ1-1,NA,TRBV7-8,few,CASSRSGANTEAFF,TGTGCCAGCAGCCGCTCAGGGGCCAACACTGAAGCTTTCTTT
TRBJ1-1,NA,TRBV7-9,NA,CAGNTEAFF,TGTGCCGGGAACACTGAAGCTTTCTTT
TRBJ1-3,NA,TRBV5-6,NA,CASSPGHIAGNTIYF,TGTGCCAGCAGCCCCGGACATATAGCTGGAAACACCATATATTTT
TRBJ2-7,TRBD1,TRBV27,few,CASSPTGFHEQYF,TGTGCCAGCAGTCCGACAGGGTTCCACGAGCAGTACTTC
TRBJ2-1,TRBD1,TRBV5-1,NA,CASSLTGGGNEQFF,TGCGCCAGCAGCTTGACAGGGGGTGGCAATGAGCAGTTCTTC
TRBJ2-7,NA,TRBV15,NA,CATSKGAFTYEQYF,TGTGCCACCAGCAAAGGGGCCTTCACCTACGAGCAGTACTTC
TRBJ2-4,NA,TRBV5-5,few,CASSLGVSGLTYF,TGTGCCAGCAGCTTGGGGGTATCGGGACTCACGTACTTC
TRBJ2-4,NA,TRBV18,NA,CASSPTGGIAKNIQYF,TGTGCCAGCTCACCGACCGGGGGCATAGCCAAAAACATTCAGTACTTC
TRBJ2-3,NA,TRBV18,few,CASSPGDSLSSDTQYF,TGTGCCAGCTCACCTGGAGACAGCCTTTCATCAGATACGCAGTATTTT
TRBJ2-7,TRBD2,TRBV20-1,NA,CSASTLAGGGEQYF,TGCAGTGCTAGTACGCTAGCGGGAGGGGGCGAGCAGTACTTC
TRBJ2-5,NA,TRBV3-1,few,CASSQDRVWETQYF,TGTGCCAGCAGCCAAGATCGGGTATGGGAGACCCAGTACTTC
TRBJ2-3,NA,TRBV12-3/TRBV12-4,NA,CVSSDHGDTQYF,TGTGTCAGCAGTGACCACGGGGATACGCAGTATTTT
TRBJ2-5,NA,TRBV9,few,CASSGHVGETQYF,TGTGCCAGCAGCGGACACGTTGGGGAGACCCAGTACTTC
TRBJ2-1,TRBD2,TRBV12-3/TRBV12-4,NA,CASSLAPGLGKGEQFF,TGTGCCAGCAGTCTGGCCCCGGGACTAGGAAAGGGTGAGCAGTTCTTC
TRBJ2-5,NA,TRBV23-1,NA,CASSQSKHF,TGCGCCAGCAGTCAATCGAAGCATTTC
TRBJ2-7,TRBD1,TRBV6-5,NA,CASSSTYLRDRGPKYEQYF,TGTGCCAGCAGTTCAACCTACCTTCGGGACAGGGGGCCGAAATACGAGCAGTACTTC
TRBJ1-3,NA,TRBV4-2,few,CASSPRHLDSGNTIYF,TGTGCCAGCAGCCCCAGACATCTCGACTCTGGAAACACCATATATTTT
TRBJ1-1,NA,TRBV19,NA,CASNGLVDTEAFF,TGTGCCAGTAACGGTCTCGTAGACACTGAAGCTTTCTTT